The clone carrying this T cell receptor beta chain has only one observation. The data originate from a study of blood T cell repertoires in COVID-19. At the level of the study: The study drew acute and convalescent COVID-19 samples from the United States, Italy and Spain.

This CDR3 is built from 15 residues. V was pared by 10 bases and J by 7 bases, with 9 bases of the junction left unmatched. The germline V gene encodes CDR1 LNHDA and CDR2 SQIVND (reference sequence). The data were produced by immunoSEQ multiplex PCR, yet TCRdb's version contains in-frame clones alone and is incomplete. The data hold a few hundred thousand clones, with around 86% observed a single time. The V and J genes are TRBV19 and TRBJ2-1; 14 nucleotides match TRBD2. The source of this sequence is a man aged 35 to 55 who had recovered from COVID-19. The sample taken for sequencing was peripheral blood. In DNA form, the CDR3 reads TGTGCCACCAAAGGACTAGCGGGAGGAGGAAATGAGCAGTTCTTC. Translating gives CATKGLAGGGNEQFF.